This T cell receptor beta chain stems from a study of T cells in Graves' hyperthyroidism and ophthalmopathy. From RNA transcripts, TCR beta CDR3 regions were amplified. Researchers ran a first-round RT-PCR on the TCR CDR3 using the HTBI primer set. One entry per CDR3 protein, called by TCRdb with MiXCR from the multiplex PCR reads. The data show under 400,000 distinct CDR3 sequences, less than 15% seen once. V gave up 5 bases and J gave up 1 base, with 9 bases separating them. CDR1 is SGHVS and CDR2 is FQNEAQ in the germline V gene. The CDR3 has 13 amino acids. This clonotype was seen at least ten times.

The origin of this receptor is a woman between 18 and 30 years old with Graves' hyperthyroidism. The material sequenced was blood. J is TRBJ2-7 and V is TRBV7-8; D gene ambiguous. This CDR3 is CASSGALSYEQYF. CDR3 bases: TGTGCCAGCAGCGGCGCCTTATCCTACGAGCAGTACTTC.